This T cell receptor (beta chain) was retrieved from a study of blood T cell repertoires in COVID-19. Study background: The United States, Italy and Spain were the sources of the acute and convalescent COVID-19 samples. The analysed material was cDNA or gDNA that came from T cells, B-cell-depleted T cells, or PBMCs.

One Seattle source followed patients from active infection through their disease course. In germline, CDR1 is MDHEN, CDR2 SYDVKM. The trim removed 5 bases at V and 3 bases at J, leaving 9 bases unmatched. The CDR3 loop spans 15 amino acids. TCRdb keeps only in-frame clones here, not all; method: immunoSEQ multiplex PCR. Here the sample spans some 270,000 clones, roughly 88% being singletons. In this sample, this clone turned up a few times. The sequence was collected from an elderly woman with COVID-19, enrolled during active disease. Sample: peripheral blood. This rearrangement joins TRBV28 to TRBJ1-1, with 7 bases matching TRBD1. The CDR3, as DNA: TGTGCCAGCAGTAGAATGGACAGGACCTACACTGAAGCTTTCTTT. Translating it yields CASSRMDRTYTEAFF.